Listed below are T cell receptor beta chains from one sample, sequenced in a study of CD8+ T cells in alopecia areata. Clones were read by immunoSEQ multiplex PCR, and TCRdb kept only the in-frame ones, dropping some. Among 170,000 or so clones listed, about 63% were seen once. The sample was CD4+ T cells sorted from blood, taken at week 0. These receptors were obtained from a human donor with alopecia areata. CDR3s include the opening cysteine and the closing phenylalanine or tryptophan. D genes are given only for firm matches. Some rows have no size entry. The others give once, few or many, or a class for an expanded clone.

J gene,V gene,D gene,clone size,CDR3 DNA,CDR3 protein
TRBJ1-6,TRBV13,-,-,TGTGCCAGCAGACGAGATTATAATTCACCCCTCCACTTT,CASRRDYNSPLHF
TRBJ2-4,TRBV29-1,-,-,TGCAGCTGTGCGGTCGCCGGAAACATTCAGTACTTC,CSCAVAGNIQYF
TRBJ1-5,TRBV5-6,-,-,TGTGCCAGCAGCTCCTGGGGGCAGATCATTCAGCCCCAGCATTTT,CASSSWGQIIQPQHF
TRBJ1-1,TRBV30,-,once,TGTGCCTGGAGTGTATCCCCAAGTTTCAGCCTCTTCTTT,CAWSVSPSFSLFF
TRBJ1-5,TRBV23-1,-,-,TGCGCCAGCAGGAATCAGCCCCAGCATTTT,CASRNQPQHF
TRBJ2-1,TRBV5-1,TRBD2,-,TGCGCCAGCAGCTTGGTATTTAGCCTAGCGGGGGTGGGCGAGCAGTTCTTC,CASSLVFSLAGVGEQFF
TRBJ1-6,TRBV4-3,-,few,TGCGCCAGCAGCCAAGCTACTCGGGGTTCACCCCTCCACTTT,CASSQATRGSPLHF
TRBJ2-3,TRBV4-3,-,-,TGCGCCAGCAGCCAGGACACGGGGAATACGCAGTATTTT,CASSQDTGNTQYF
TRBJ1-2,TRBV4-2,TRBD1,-,TGTGCCAGCAGCCAGGCAGCACGGGACAGATCTGGCTACACCTTC,CASSQAARDRSGYTF
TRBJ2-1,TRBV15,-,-,TGTGCCACCAGCAGAGGGTCCCGGACCAATGAGCAGTTCTTC,CATSRGSRTNEQFF
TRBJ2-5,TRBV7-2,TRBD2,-,TGTGCCAGCAGCTTAGACGGGAGGAGGGGTCAAGAGACCCAGTACTTC,CASSLDGRRGQETQYF
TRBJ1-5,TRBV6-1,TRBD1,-,TGTGCCAGCATTCGGGGACAGGGGGGCAATCAGCCCCAGCATTTT,CASIRGQGGNQPQHF
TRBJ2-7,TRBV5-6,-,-,TGTGCCAGCAGCCGAAGGGGATGGGAGCAGTACTTC,CASSRRGWEQYF
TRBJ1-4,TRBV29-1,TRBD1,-,TGCAGCGCCAAAGACAGGGTAAATGAAAAACTGTTTTTT,CSAKDRVNEKLFF
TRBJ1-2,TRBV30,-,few,TGTGCCTGGAGCGCGGTGGGAAACTATGGCTACACCTTC,CAWSAVGNYGYTF
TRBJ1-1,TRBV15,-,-,TGTGCCACCAGCAGCATGCAGGGTGGGACTGAAGCTTTCTTT,CATSSMQGGTEAFF
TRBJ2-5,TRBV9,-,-,TGTGCCAGCAGCGTAGGAGCCAGGGATGAGACCCAGTACTTC,CASSVGARDETQYF
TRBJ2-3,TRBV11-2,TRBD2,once,TGTGCCAGCAGCTTAGAGCCGCAAGCGGGGCCCACAGATACGCAGTATTTT,CASSLEPQAGPTDTQYF
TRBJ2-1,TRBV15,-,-,TGTGCCACCAGCAGAGACAGCAATGAGCAGTTCTTC,CATSRDSNEQFF
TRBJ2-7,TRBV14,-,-,TGTGCCAGCAGCCAATTCCCCTACGAGCAGTACTTC,CASSQFPYEQYF
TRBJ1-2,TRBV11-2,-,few,TGTGCCAGCAGCTTAGGAACAGGGAGTAACTATGGCTACACCTTC,CASSLGTGSNYGYTF
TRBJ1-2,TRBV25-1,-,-,TGTGCCAGCAGTGTCGGAGGCGGCTACACCTTC,CASSVGGGYTF
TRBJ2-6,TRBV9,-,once,TGTGCCAGCAGCGTAGAGGCTGGGGCCAACGTCCTGACTTTC,CASSVEAGANVLTF
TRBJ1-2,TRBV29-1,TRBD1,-,TGCAGCGTCTTAGGGGACAGGGCCTATGGCTACACCTTC,CSVLGDRAYGYTF
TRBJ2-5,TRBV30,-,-,TGTGCCTGGAGCGGAGGGCAAGAGACCCAGTACTTC,CAWSGGQETQYF
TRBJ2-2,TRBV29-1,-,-,TGCAGCGTTGATATGACCGGGGAGCTGTTTTTT,CSVDMTGELFF
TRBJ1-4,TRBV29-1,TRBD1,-,TGCAGCGTTGAAATCCCAGGGGGAGGTGAAAAACTGTTTTTT,CSVEIPGGGEKLFF
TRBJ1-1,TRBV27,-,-,TGTGCCAGCAGTTCACGTCAGCGGGGAAACACTGAAGCTTTCTTT,CASSSRQRGNTEAFF
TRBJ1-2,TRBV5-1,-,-,TGCGCCAGCAGCTTGGCCGGGGGCGGCTACACCTTC,CASSLAGGGYTF
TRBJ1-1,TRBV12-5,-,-,TGTGCTAGTGGCCGGGACCGTAACACTGAAGCTTTCTTT,CASGRDRNTEAFF
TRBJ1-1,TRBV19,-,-,TGTGCCAGTAAACTCTCAGCGAACACTGAAGCTTTCTTT,CASKLSANTEAFF
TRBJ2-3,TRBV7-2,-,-,TGTGCCAGCAGCCAGATGGGGGGCCTTTCAGATACGCAGTATTTT,CASSQMGGLSDTQYF
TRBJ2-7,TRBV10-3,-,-,TGTGCCATCAGTGAGTCAGGGTACGAGCAGTACTTC,CAISESGYEQYF
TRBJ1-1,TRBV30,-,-,TGTGCCTGGAGTGAACAGGTACCTGAAGCTTTCTTT,CAWSEQVPEAFF
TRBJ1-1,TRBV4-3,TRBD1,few,TGCGCCAGCAGCCCGGACAGGGGCGCCTTTGAAGCTTTCTTT,CASSPDRGAFEAFF